This T cell receptor beta chain is from a study of technical replicates of blood from a few donors (dated by TCRdb to 2016 to 2017). As encoded in the germline V gene, CDR1 is SGHRS while CDR2 is YFSETQ. CDR3 length: 17 amino acids, cysteine to phenylalanine. CDR3 DNA is the only sequence kept; it has 51 bases, read in frame from the first base. A distance of 13 bases separates the germline ends of V and J, which lose 0 bases and 3 bases respectively. To note about this clone: The antigen it recognizes is unknown. No much larger clone is present one base from it, and per-base qualities are unavailable.

The protocol used for the library was the immunoSEQ multiplex PCR assay. This immuneACCESS table, as held by TCRdb, lists in-frame sequences with V and J called but not all clones. Of the missing ones, under half trace to an unresolved V gene in checked studies; the others have no known cause. This sample lists 60,000 to 90,000 clones; around 92% were detected once. The top ten clonotypes cover over 0.4% of the sample. The TCR sequence derives from a human donor in good health. Sequenced material: T cells isolated from PBMCs. This receptor chain uses TRBV5-1 and TRBJ2-6, and TRBD1 may be the D gene, going by 6 matching bases. The CDR3 reads as follows: CASSLAPGAGGANVLTF. The DNA sequence is given as TGCGCCAGCAGCTTGGCACCAGGGGCGGGTGGGGCCAACGTCCTGACTTTC.